These 23 T cell receptor beta chains came from one sample sequenced in a study of immune cell composition in non-small cell lung cancer. Some clones are missing from TCRdb's copy, which holds only in-frame ones; the method was immunoSEQ multiplex PCR. The table lists around 1,200 clones, around 74% of them singletons. Sample: lung tumor tissue. Receptors originate from a human donor with non-small cell lung cancer.

The chain employs TRBV5-6 and TRBJ1-5, with 7 bases fitting TRBD1. The CDR3 sequence is 15 residues long. V was pared by 2 bases and J by 3 bases, with 5 bases of the junction left unmatched. CDR1 and CDR2 (germline): SGHDT, YYEEEE. CDR3 protein: CASSFFDRDNQPQHF. The CDR3, as DNA: TGTGCCAGCAGCTTCTTCGACAGGGACAATCAGCCCCAGCATTTT. Variable domain in full (rest from reference TRBV5-6 and TRBJ1-5): DAGVTQSPTHLIKTRGQQVTLRCSPKSGHDTVSWYQQALGQGPQFIFQYYEEEERQRGNFPDRFSGHQFPNYSSELNVNALLLGDSALYLCASSFFDRDNQPQHFGDGTRLSIL.

The V gene is TRBV10-1, the J gene TRBJ2-2; 14 bases map to TRBD2. The CDR3 runs to 18 residues. After removal of 2 bases from V and 8 bases from J, the junction contained 10 bases not matched to a gene. Germline CDR1 reads WNHNN; CDR2 reads SYGVQD (reference sequence). The DNA for the CDR3 is TGCGCCAGCAGTGAGGGTGATGGGACTAGCGGGGGTTCGGGGGAGCTGTTTTTT. Translated: CASSEGDGTSGGSGELFF.

The rearrangement links TRBV2 to TRBJ2-7; 7 nucleotides align to TRBD1. The germline V gene has CDR1 SNHLY and CDR2 FYNNEI. V gave up 8 bases and J gave up 2 bases; unmatched junction bases: 6. The CDR3 is 13 amino acids. The CDR3 region is CASEDRIAYEQYF. The CDR3 DNA follows: TGTGCCAGCGAGGACAGGATAGCCTACGAGCAGTACTTC.

The chain has TRBV5-4 and TRBJ2-7, with D possibly being TRBD2 (6 bases). This CDR3 spans 14 amino acids. Germline-derived CDR1 and CDR2 are SGHNT and YYREEE (reference sequence). V was shortened by 0 bases and J by 5 bases, with 12 bases between the two germline ends. CDR3 nucleotide sequence: TGTGCCAGCAGCTTGGGCGGGGCTTTCGACGAGCAGTACTTC. This translates into CASSLGGAFDEQYF.

The rearrangement links TRBV6-5 to TRBJ2-7, with 9 positions matching TRBD1. The CDR3 length is 14 residues. Unmatched junction bases numbered 6, after V lost 5 bases and J lost 4 bases. Germline V gene sequence: CDR1 MNHEY, CDR2 SVGAGI. CDR3 sequence (DNA): TGTGCCAGCAGTCCCGGGACAGGGAGATACGAGCAGTACTTC. This gives the protein CASSPGTGRYEQYF.

This clone was observed a single time. The V call is TRBV9, the J call TRBJ2-7; 7 bases line up with TRBD1. The trim removed 3 bases at V and 2 bases at J, leaving 8 bases unmatched. Germline V gene sequence: CDR1 SGDLS, CDR2 YYNGEE. The CDR3 length is 15 residues. The CDR3 DNA follows: TGTGCCAGCAGCGCGTCCGGGACAGAAACCTACGAGCAGTACTTC. Translated, it gives CASSASGTETYEQYF.

This clone has a handful of counts. This chain joins TRBV6-1 and TRBJ1-2; unclear D gene. The CDR3 length is 13 residues. The V gene's germline CDR1 is MNHNS and CDR2 SASEGT. V lost 3 bases, J lost 6 bases, and 11 bases lay in between. The chain's CDR3 is CASSDATEDGYTF. The CDR3 nucleotides are TGTGCCAGCAGTGATGCGACGGAGGATGGCTACACCTTC.

V usage is TRBV19 and J usage is TRBJ2-1; 7 bases match TRBD1. The CDR3 spans 18 residues. The germline CDR1 and CDR2 sequences are LNHDA and SQIVND (reference sequence). The V and J ends lost 3 bases and 7 bases, in that order; junction bases with no gene match: 18. The CDR3 protein is CASSISLSGTGVKNEQFF. For the CDR3, the DNA is TGTGCCAGTAGTATTTCTCTCTCCGGCACAGGGGTCAAGAATGAGCAGTTCTTC.

The chain links TRBV7-9 to TRBJ2-6; no firm D call. The CDR3 is 17 residues long. Trimming shortened V by 5 bases and J by 0 bases, and 14 bases separated the two germline ends. Germline-derived CDR1 and CDR2 are SEHNR and FQNEAQ (reference sequence). The CDR3 loop reads CASSPRLAGSGANVLTF. The CDR3 bases are TGTGCCAGCAGCCCCAGATTAGCTGGCTCTGGGGCCAACGTCCTGACTTTC.

This chain links TRBV5-6 with TRBJ2-2; 8 nucleotides line up with TRBD2. The CDR3 is 16 residues long. Germline V gene lookup returns CDR1 SGHDT and CDR2 YYEEEE. Trimming removed 6 bases from V and 0 bases from J; junction bases left unmatched: 7. CDR3: CASNRGGVSNTGELFF. Written as DNA, the CDR3 is TGTGCCAGCAACCGGGGGGGGGTTTCGAACACCGGGGAGCTGTTTTTT.

The chain is built from TRBV7-9 and TRBJ2-3; TRBD2 aligns across 7 bases. Germline V CDR1 and CDR2: SEHNR, FQNEAQ (reference sequence). The trim removed 5 bases at V and 2 bases at J, leaving 10 bases unmatched. The CDR3 sequence is 16 residues long. CDR3 loop: CASSRGRATITDTQYF. DNA for the CDR3: TGTGCCAGCAGCCGGGGGAGGGCGACCATCACAGATACGCAGTATTTT. Drawing the rest from reference TRBV7-9 and TRBJ2-3, the complete variable domain is DTGVSQNPRHKITKRGQNVTFRCDPISEHNRLYWYRQTLGQGPEFLTYFQNEAQLEKSRLLSDRFSAERPKGSFSTLEIQRTEQGDSAMYLCASSRGRATITDTQYFGPGTRLTVL.

A single count supports this clone. The chain recombines TRBV4-3 with TRBJ1-4, with TRBD1 matching over 7 bases. Germline values: CDR1 LGHNA, CDR2 YSLEER. Germline trimming cut 3 bases from V and 5 bases from J; bases unmatched to any gene: 9. This CDR3 spans 16 amino acids. CDR3 bases: TGCGCCAGCAGCCACCGTGCGGGCAGGGGGAATGAAAAACTGTTTTTT. This gives the protein CASSHRAGRGNEKLFF.

On this clone: The identical CDR3 is also encoded by other nucleotide sequences in the sample. The chain recombines TRBV6-1 with TRBJ1-5; a possible D gene is TRBD1 (5 bases). Germline V gene lookup returns CDR1 MNHNS and CDR2 SASEGT. V was cut by 6 bases and J by 7 bases, with 16 bases left in between. The CDR3 is made up of 14 amino acids. The CDR3, as DNA: TGTGCCAGCAGCCCCGACAGCGCCAGCCAGCCCCAGCATTTT. It yields the protein CASSPDSASQPQHF.

The J gene is TRBJ2-2, the V gene TRBV6-1, with 15 bases fitting TRBD2. CDR1 and CDR2 (germline): MNHNS, SASEGT. The CDR3 contains 15 residues. The J segment lost 7 bases and the V segment lost 6 bases, leaving 3 bases of the junction unmatched. The CDR3 sequence is CASRGTSGGIGELFF. The CDR3 DNA sequence: TGTGCCAGCAGGGGGACTAGCGGGGGGATCGGGGAGCTGTTTTTT.

V usage is TRBV19 and J usage is TRBJ1-4; the D gene is possibly TRBD1 (6 bases). Germline values: CDR1 LNHDA, CDR2 SQIVND (reference sequence). V was pared by 5 bases and J by 10 bases, with 14 bases between. The CDR3 sequence is 13 residues long. In nucleotides, the CDR3 is TGTGCCAGTAGTGGTCAGGGGAGGGTAAAACTGTTTTTT. It translates to CASSGQGRVKLFF.

The DNA of the CDR3 is TGTGCCAGCAGCTTAGTACAGGGGCCCCCAGATACGCAGTATTTT. It encodes CASSLVQGPPDTQYF. This chain uses TRBV11-2 with TRBJ2-3; 7 positions match TRBD1. The germline V gene has CDR1 SGHAT and CDR2 FQNNGV. The CDR3 covers 15 residues. Trimming took 1 base from V and 4 from J; bases not matched to a gene: 5.

CDR3 amino acids: CSVEEGGASKLFF. CDR3 nucleotide sequence: TGCAGCGTTGAGGAAGGGGGCGCATCAAAACTGTTTTTT. V and J are TRBV29-1 and TRBJ1-4, with 7 bases identical to TRBD1. The CDR3 covers 13 residues. Germline CDR1 reads SQVTM; CDR2 reads ANQGSEA. V gave up 3 bases and J gave up 10 bases; unmatched junction bases: 8.

In this sample, this clone turned up a few times. CDR3 bases: TGTGCCAGCAGCTTCGACAGGGGGTCTATTTATGGCTACACCTTC. As protein: CASSFDRGSIYGYTF. The chain recombines TRBV7-9 with TRBJ1-2; 9 bases align to TRBD1. The length of the CDR3 is 15 residues. The germline gives CDR1 SEHNR, CDR2 FQNEAQ (reference sequence). Trimming at V came to 3 bases and at J to 5 bases, leaving 7 bases not matched to a gene.

The gene calls are TRBV2 and TRBJ1-2; the D is unclear. Germline CDR1 is SNHLY and CDR2 is FYNNEI. The germline V and J ends were trimmed by 5 bases and 8 bases, with 15 bases remaining between them. The CDR3 contains 13 residues. The CDR3 is CASSPPNPGGYTF. The CDR3 DNA reads TGTGCCAGCAGTCCACCGAACCCTGGCGGCTACACCTTC.

The chain combines TRBV15 with TRBJ1-2; no definite D call. The CDR3 extends over 14 amino acids. Trimming removed 1 base at V and 4 bases at J, with 10 bases between. In germline, CDR1 is LNHNV, CDR2 YYDKDF (reference sequence). This CDR3 is CATSRGGDGYGYTF. In nucleotides, the CDR3 is TGTGCCACCAGCAGAGGGGGAGACGGCTATGGCTACACCTTC.

This clone was counted only a few times. The chain employs TRBV18 and TRBJ1-3, with 11 bases matching TRBD1. Germline trimming cut 2 bases from V and 2 bases from J; bases unmatched to any gene: 8. The CDR3 loop spans 18 amino acids. CDR1 is KGHSH and CDR2 is LQKENI in the germline V gene. The CDR3 loop is CASSPKAPGQGAGNTIYF. The CDR3 bases are TGTGCCAGCTCACCAAAGGCTCCGGGACAGGGGGCTGGAAACACCATATATTTT.

The rearrangement links TRBV9 to TRBJ2-3, with 13 nucleotides matching TRBD2. Germline values: CDR1 SGDLS, CDR2 YYNGEE. V lost 3 bases and J lost 4; bases outside the gene matches: 5. The CDR3 runs to 16 residues. The CDR3 nucleotides read TGTGCCAGCAGCGACGGGACTAGCGGGGTTTCAGATACGCAGTATTTT. Translating gives CASSDGTSGVSDTQYF.

This clone was observed a few times. The genes are TRBV4-3 and TRBJ2-7; D is ambiguous. This CDR3 spans 14 amino acids. The V gene's germline CDR1 is LGHNA and CDR2 YSLEER. Trimming stripped 0 bases from V and 0 bases from J, with 6 bases between. CDR3 region: CASSQEESSYEQYF. The CDR3 nucleotides are TGCGCCAGCAGCCAAGAAGAGAGCTCCTACGAGCAGTACTTC.